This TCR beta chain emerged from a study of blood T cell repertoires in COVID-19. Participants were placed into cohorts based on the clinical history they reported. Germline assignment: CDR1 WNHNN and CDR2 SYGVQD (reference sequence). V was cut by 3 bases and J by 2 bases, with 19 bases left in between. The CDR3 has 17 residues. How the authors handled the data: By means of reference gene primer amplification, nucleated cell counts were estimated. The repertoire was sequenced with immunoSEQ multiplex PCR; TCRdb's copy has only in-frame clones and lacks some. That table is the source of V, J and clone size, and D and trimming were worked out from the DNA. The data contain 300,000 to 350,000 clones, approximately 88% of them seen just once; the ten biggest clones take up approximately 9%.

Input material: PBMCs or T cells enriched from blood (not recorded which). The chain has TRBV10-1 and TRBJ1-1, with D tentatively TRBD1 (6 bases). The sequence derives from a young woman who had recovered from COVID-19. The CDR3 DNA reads TGCGCCAGCAGTGATAAGGGGGGGGGCGGCTATAACACTGAAGCTTTCTTT. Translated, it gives CASSDKGGGGYNTEAFF.